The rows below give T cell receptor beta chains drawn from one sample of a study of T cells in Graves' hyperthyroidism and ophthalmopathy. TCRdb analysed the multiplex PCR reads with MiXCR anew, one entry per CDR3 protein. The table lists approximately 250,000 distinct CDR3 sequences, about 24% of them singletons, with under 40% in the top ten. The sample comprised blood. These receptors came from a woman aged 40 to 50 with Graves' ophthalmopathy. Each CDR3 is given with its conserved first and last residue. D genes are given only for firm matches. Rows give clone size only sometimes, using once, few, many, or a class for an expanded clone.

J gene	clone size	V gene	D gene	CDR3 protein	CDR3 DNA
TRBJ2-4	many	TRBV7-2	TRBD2	CASSFLAGGAKNIQYF	TGTGCCAGCAGCTTCTTAGCGGGAGGGGCCAAAAACATTCAGTACTTC
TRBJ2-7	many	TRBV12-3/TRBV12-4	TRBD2	CASSWSGSFSYEQYF	TGTGCCAGCAGTTGGAGCGGGAGCTTCTCCTACGAGCAGTACTTC
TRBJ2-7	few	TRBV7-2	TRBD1	CASSPRTGHMNEQYF	TGTGCCAGCAGCCCCAGGACAGGTCATATGAACGAGCAGTACTTC
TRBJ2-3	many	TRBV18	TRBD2	CASSPRLAGDADTQYF	TGTGCCAGCTCACCCCGACTAGCGGGAGATGCAGATACGCAGTATTTT
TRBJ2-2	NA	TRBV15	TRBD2	CATSNSGRNTGELFF	TGTGCCACCAGCAATAGCGGGAGAAACACCGGGGAGCTGTTTTTT
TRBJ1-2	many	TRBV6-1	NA	CASSEQTANYGYTF	TGTGCCAGCAGTGAACAGACAGCTAACTATGGCTACACCTTC
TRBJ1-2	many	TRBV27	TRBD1	CASSLSRQGVYTF	TGTGCCAGCAGTTTATCCCGACAGGGGGTCTACACCTTC
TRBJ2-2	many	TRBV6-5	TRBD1	CASSYDRGIGELFF	TGTGCCAGCAGTTATGACAGGGGTATCGGGGAGCTGTTTTTT
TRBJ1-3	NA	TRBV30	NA	CAWSAGRSNTIYF	TGTGCCTGGAGCGCGGGACGGAGTAACACCATATATTTT
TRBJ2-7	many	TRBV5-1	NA	CASSLEWQGGEQYF	TGCGCCAGCAGCTTGGAATGGCAGGGAGGCGAGCAGTACTTC
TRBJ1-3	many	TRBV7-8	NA	CASSLTQPPGNTIYF	TGTGCCAGCAGCTTAACCCAACCCCCTGGAAACACCATATATTTT
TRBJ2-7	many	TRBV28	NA	CASTRDTLGEQYF	TGTGCCAGCACAAGGGACACCCTCGGCGAGCAGTACTTC
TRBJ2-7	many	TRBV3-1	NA	CASSQDWVSYEQYF	TGTGCCAGCAGCCAAGACTGGGTTTCCTACGAGCAGTACTTC
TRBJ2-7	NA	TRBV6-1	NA	CAISEPTPREQYF	TGTGCCATCAGTGAGCCCACGCCTCGGGAGCAGTACTTC
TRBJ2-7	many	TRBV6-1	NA	CASRPGAGSSYEQYF	TGTGCCAGCAGACCAGGGGCGGGCTCCTCCTACGAGCAGTACTTC
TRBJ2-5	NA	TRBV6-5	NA	CASRTERETQYF	TGTGCCAGTCGGACGGAGAGGGAGACCCAGTACTTC
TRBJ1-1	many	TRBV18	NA	CASSARDVAFF	TGTGCCAGCTCGGCCCGGGACGTAGCTTTCTTT
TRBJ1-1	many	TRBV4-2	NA	CASSQGGDEAFF	TGTGCCAGCAGCCAAGGGGGAGATGAAGCTTTCTTT
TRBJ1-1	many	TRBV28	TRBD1	CASSLTGTGGTEAFF	TGTGCCAGCAGTTTGACAGGGACAGGGGGCACTGAAGCTTTCTTT
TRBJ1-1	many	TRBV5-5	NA	CASSLGIDTEAFF	TGTGCCAGCAGCTTGGGCATCGACACTGAAGCTTTCTTT
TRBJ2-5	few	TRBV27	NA	CASSWAGLETRYF	TGTGCCAGCAGTTGGGCAGGGTTAGAGACCCGGTACTTC
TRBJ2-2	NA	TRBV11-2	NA	CASSFSDMNTGELFF	TGTGCCAGCAGCTTTTCAGATATGAACACCGGGGAGCTGTTTTTT
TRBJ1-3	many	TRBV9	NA	CASSDRKTGNTIYF	TGTGCCAGCAGCGACCGGAAAACGGGAAACACCATATATTTT
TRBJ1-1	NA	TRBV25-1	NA	CASGDRNTEAFF	TGTGCCAGCGGGGATCGGAACACTGAAGCTTTCTTT
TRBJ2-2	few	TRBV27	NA	CASSLTAGSTGELFF	TGTGCCAGCAGTTTAACGGCGGGGAGCACCGGGGAGCTGTTTTTT
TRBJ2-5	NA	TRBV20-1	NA	CSAGPSTAAQETQYF	TGCAGTGCTGGGCCTTCGACAGCCGCCCAAGAGACCCAGTACTTC
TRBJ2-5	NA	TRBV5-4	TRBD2	CASSLSSGSKTQYF	TGTGCCAGCAGCTTGTCGAGCGGGAGTAAGACCCAGTACTTC
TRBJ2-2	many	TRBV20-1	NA	CSARTGSTGELFF	TGCAGTGCTAGGACGGGGTCCACCGGGGAGCTGTTTTTT
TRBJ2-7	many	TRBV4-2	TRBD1	CASSLGPGTVSYEQYF	TGTGCCAGCAGCCTTGGGCCCGGGACAGTCTCCTACGAGCAGTACTTC
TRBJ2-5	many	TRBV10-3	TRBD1	CAIRDDRVGETQYF	TGTGCCATCAGAGACGACAGGGTTGGAGAGACCCAGTACTTC
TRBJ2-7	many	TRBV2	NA	CASTFLSSYEQYF	TGTGCCAGCACCTTCCTGAGCTCCTACGAGCAGTACTTC
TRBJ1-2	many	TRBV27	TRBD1	CASSLRQGAGNYGYTF	TGTGCCAGCAGTTTACGTCAGGGGGCTGGTAACTATGGCTACACCTTC
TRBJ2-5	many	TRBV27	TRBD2	CASSFQGLAGGETQYF	TGTGCCAGCAGTTTCCAGGGACTAGCGGGAGGAGAGACCCAGTACTTC
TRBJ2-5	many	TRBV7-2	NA	CASSLGRVGETQYF	TGTGCCAGCAGCTTAGGCAGGGTTGGAGAGACCCAGTACTTC
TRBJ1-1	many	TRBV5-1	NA	CASSSRGGLNTEAFF	TGCGCCAGCAGCTCCCGGGGGGGGCTAAACACTGAAGCTTTCTTT
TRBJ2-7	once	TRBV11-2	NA	CASSFGSVQYF	TGTGCCAGCAGCTTCGGCAGTGTCCAGTACTTC
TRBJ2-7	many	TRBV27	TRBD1	CASSRTGAALNEQYF	TGTGCCAGCAGCCGAACAGGGGCCGCCCTCAACGAGCAGTACTTC
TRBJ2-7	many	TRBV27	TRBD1	CASSKQGGFYEQYF	TGTGCCAGCAGTAAACAGGGGGGATTCTACGAGCAGTACTTC
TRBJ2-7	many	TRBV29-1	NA	CRPGLLGYEQYF	TGCAGGCCGGGGTTGTTGGGGTACGAGCAGTACTTC
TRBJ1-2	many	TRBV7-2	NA	CASSLAVGGNYGYTF	TGTGCCAGCAGCTTAGCGGTGGGGGGGAACTATGGCTACACCTTC
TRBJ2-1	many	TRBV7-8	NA	CASSLGSEQFF	TGTGCCAGCAGCTTAGGCAGTGAGCAGTTCTTC
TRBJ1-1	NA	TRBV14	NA	CASSPPGHRLNTEAFF	TGTGCCAGCAGCCCACCGGGACACCGTCTGAACACTGAAGCTTTCTTT
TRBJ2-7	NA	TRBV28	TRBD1	CASRQDRASSYEQYF	TGTGCCAGCAGACAAGACAGGGCTTCCTCCTACGAGCAGTACTTC
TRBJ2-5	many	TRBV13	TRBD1	CASSTYGQGQETQYF	TGTGCCAGCAGCACCTATGGACAGGGGCAAGAGACCCAGTACTTC
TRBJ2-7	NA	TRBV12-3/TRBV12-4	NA	CASSPPGYYEQYF	TGTGCCAGCAGTCCCCCCGGGTACTACGAGCAGTACTTC
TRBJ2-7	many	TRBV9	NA	CATRVGGYEQYF	TGTGCCACTCGCGTGGGGGGCTACGAGCAGTACTTC
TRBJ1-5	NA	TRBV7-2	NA	CASSYLRNQPQHF	TGTGCCAGCAGCTACCTACGTAATCAGCCCCAGCATTTT
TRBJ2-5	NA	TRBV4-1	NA	CASSQGVGGFSARETQYF	TGCGCCAGCAGCCAAGGGGTCGGAGGGTTCTCCGCGCGAGAGACCCAGTACTTC
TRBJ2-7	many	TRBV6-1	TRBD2	CASSVTSGLPYEQYF	TGTGCCAGCAGTGTGACTAGCGGGCTTCCCTACGAGCAGTACTTC
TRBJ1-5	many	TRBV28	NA	CASSLGTTSLNSNQPQHF	TGTGCCAGCAGTCTCGGGACAACGAGTCTGAATAGCAATCAGCCCCAGCATTTT
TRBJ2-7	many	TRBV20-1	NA	CSATDSSYEQYF	TGCAGTGCGACGGACAGCTCCTACGAGCAGTACTTC
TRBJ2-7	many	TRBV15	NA	CATSSETVTERTYEQYF	TGTGCCACCAGCAGCGAGACAGTGACGGAGCGGACCTACGAGCAGTACTTC
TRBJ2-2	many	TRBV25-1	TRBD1	CASSGDRGLLSGELFF	TGTGCCAGCAGTGGGGACAGGGGGCTTTTGTCCGGGGAGCTGTTTTTT